This passage covers 23 T cell receptor beta chains from one sample sequenced in a study of T cell changes during pregnancy in multiple sclerosis. The repertoire was sequenced with immunoSEQ multiplex PCR; TCRdb's copy has only in-frame clones and lacks some. The sample has 100,000 or so clones, approximately 95% seen once; the top ten hold more than 1.5%. The source material was peripheral blood, sampled after pregnancy. The receptors here all came from a female donor in good health, enrolled as a control in a pregnancy study.

This sequence joins TRBV11-2 and TRBJ2-3; TRBD2 matches at 8 bases. The length of the CDR3 is 16 residues. Germline V CDR1 and CDR2: SGHAT, FQNNGV. J gave up 2 bases and V 0 bases, and 4 bases lay outside the gene matches. The CDR3, as DNA: TGTGCCAGCAGCTTAGACGCGGGAGGATTCACAGATACGCAGTATTTT. Translated, it gives CASSLDAGGFTDTQYF.

The rearrangement uses TRBV25-1 and TRBJ2-1; the D gene is possibly TRBD2 (5 bases). Germline-derived CDR1 and CDR2 are MGHDK and SYGVNS. This CDR3 has 15 amino acids. V was trimmed by 6 bases and J by 4 bases, leaving 16 bases between them. For the CDR3, the DNA is TGTGCCAGCAGAGGACTGCAGCCCCGGTACAATGAGCAGTTCTTC. Residues: CASRGLQPRYNEQFF. Variable domain in full (rest from reference TRBV25-1 and TRBJ2-1): EADIYQTPRYLVIGTGKKITLECSQTMGHDKMYWYQQDPGMELHLIHYSYGVNSTEKGDLSSESTVSRIRTEHFPLTLESARPSHTSQYLCASRGLQPRYNEQFFGPGTRLTVL.

V is TRBV27 and J is TRBJ1-1; D gene uncertain. V lost 1 base and J lost 1, with 4 bases in between. The germline V gene encodes CDR1 MNHEY and CDR2 SMNVEV (reference sequence). CDR3 length: 13 amino acids. The CDR3 DNA reads TGTGCCAGCAGTTTATATAGGAACACTGAAGCTTTCTTT. Amino acid sequence: CASSLYRNTEAFF.

The gene calls are TRBV12-2 and TRBJ2-3; TRBD2 is the table's D call, not checked against the DNA. TRBV12-2 is annotated as a pseudogene. The CDR3 covers 15 residues. CDR3 amino acids: CASRLSGGSTDTQYF. The CDR3 nucleotides are TGTGCAAGTCGCCTATCCGGGGGTTCCACAGATACGCAGTATTTT.

Points on this clone: It is unclear where the CDR3 begins or ends on the DNA, so no DNA is shown, and the CDR3 is as TCRdb lists it. V is TRBV27 and J is TRBJ1-4; the table's TRBD1 call for D was not verified on the DNA. A total of 13 residues make up the CDR3, ends included. Germline-derived CDR1 and CDR2 are MNHEY and SMNVEV (reference sequence). CDR3: CASSTSTGAKLFF.

This clone was detected a few times. The rearrangement links TRBV29-1 to TRBJ1-1; 10 bases are a match to TRBD1. There are 11 residues in the CDR3. Germline V CDR1 and CDR2: SQVTM, ANQGSEA. V lost 1 base and J lost 11; bases outside the gene matches: 1. The CDR3 nucleotides read TGCAGCGTTGAAGGGGGACAGGGGGCTTTCTTT. Translated, it gives CSVEGGQGAFF.

This clone was seen just once. This chain joins TRBV2 and TRBJ2-7, with 7 bases matching TRBD2. This CDR3 comprises 16 residues. The germline gives CDR1 SNHLY, CDR2 FYNNEI. The junction had 15 bases not matched to a gene; V was cut back by 5 bases and J by 5 bases. The CDR3 loop is CASSSQPSGRPDEQYF. CDR3 DNA sequence: TGTGCCAGCAGTTCTCAACCTAGCGGACGTCCGGACGAGCAGTACTTC. Together with reference TRBV2 and TRBJ2-7, the CDR3 gives the full variable domain: EPEVTQTPSHQVTQMGQEVILRCVPISNHLYFYWYRQILGQKVEFLVSFYNNEISEKSEIFDDQFSVERPDGSNFTLKIRSTKLEDSAMYFCASSSQPSGRPDEQYFGPGTRLTVT.

This chain uses TRBV19 with TRBJ2-1, with 9 bases matching TRBD2. The CDR3 loop spans 14 amino acids. Unmatched junction bases numbered 6, after V lost 10 bases and J lost 2 bases. Per the germline V gene, CDR1 is LNHDA and CDR2 is SQIVND (reference sequence). The CDR3 is CATHSGRAYNEQFF. The CDR3 region has the DNA TGTGCCACCCATAGCGGGAGAGCCTACAATGAGCAGTTCTTC.

This chain links TRBV7-2 with TRBJ2-5, with D possibly TRBD2 on 6 matching bases. The CDR3 has 14 amino acids. The germline V gene encodes CDR1 SGHTA and CDR2 FQGNSA. The ends were cut back, 2 bases at V and 4 bases at J, with 11 bases in the middle. The CDR3 DNA is TGTGCCAGCAGCTTATCTGGGAGGAGAGAGACCCAGTACTTC. It specifies CASSLSGRRETQYF.

The CDR3 here is CASSLVPFGTSGSSYNEQFF. For the CDR3, the DNA is TGCGCCAGCAGCTTGGTGCCTTTCGGGACTAGCGGGAGCTCCTACAATGAGCAGTTCTTC. The chain carries TRBV5-1 and TRBJ2-1; TRBD2 matches 14 bases. Unmatched junction bases numbered 8, after V lost 0 bases and J lost 0 bases. Germline values: CDR1 SGHRS, CDR2 YFSETQ. The CDR3 length is 20 residues.

V is TRBV7-7 and J is TRBJ2-3; a weak D match, TRBD1 (5 bases). CDR1 SSHAT and CDR2 FNYEAQ come from the germline V gene (reference sequence). The CDR3 is 14 residues long. The V and J ends lost 2 bases and 5 bases respectively, with 11 bases between them. The CDR3 is CASSLLGREDTQYF. CDR3 sequence (DNA): TGTGCCAGCAGCTTATTGGGGCGTGAAGATACGCAGTATTTT.

The rearrangement links TRBV5-1 to TRBJ2-3; 10 bases align to TRBD2. V lost 0 bases, J lost 5 bases, and 6 bases stayed unmatched. Germline V gene lookup returns CDR1 SGHRS and CDR2 YFSETQ. The CDR3 length is 16 residues. The CDR3 coding sequence is TGCGCCAGCAGCTTGGTGGCTAGCGGGAGAGGAGATACGCAGTATTTT. Translation: CASSLVASGRGDTQYF.

This clone was found once. V usage is TRBV2 and J usage is TRBJ1-1, with a weak D call TRBD1 (6 bases). The CDR3 has 17 amino acids. Germline CDR1 and CDR2: SNHLY and FYNNEI. The V end was cut by 4 bases, the J end by 2 bases, with 20 bases between. The CDR3 here is CASSGGGRVAPNTEAFF. The DNA for the CDR3 is TGTGCCAGCAGTGGTGGGGGCAGGGTTGCTCCAAACACTGAAGCTTTCTTT.

The chain links TRBV27 to TRBJ2-1, with D tentatively TRBD2 (5 bases). Germline assignment: CDR1 MNHEY and CDR2 SMNVEV (reference sequence). CDR3 length: 18 residues. Trimming cost V 4 bases and J 8 bases, with 27 bases left between them. CDR3 coding DNA: TGTGCCAGCAGTTCCCCAAAATCGGCGGGCGCTCCGATCGATGAGCAGTTCTTC. Translating it yields CASSSPKSAGAPIDEQFF.

V usage is TRBV5-1 and J usage is TRBJ2-5; 12 bases are a match to TRBD2. Germline V gives CDR1 SGHRS, CDR2 YFSETQ. J lost 1 base, V lost 4 bases, and 2 bases had no gene match. CDR3 length: 15 residues. In DNA form, the CDR3 reads TGCGCCAGCAGCAGGGGACTAGCGGGCCAAGAGACCCAGTACTTC. Protein product: CASSRGLAGQETQYF.

CDR3 amino acids: CASSRLAGYNEQFF. As DNA, the CDR3 is TGTGCCAGTAGTCGACTAGCGGGCTATAATGAGCAGTTCTTC. V usage is TRBV19 and J usage is TRBJ2-1, with 10 bases matching TRBD2. J was trimmed by 7 bases and V by 5 bases; bases with no gene match: 5. This CDR3 has 14 amino acids. Germline loops: CDR1 LNHDA, CDR2 SQIVND (reference sequence).

The V gene is TRBV9, the J gene TRBJ1-1; tentative D call: TRBD1 (6 bases). CDR1 and CDR2 from the germline V gene are SGDLS and YYNGEE. The ends were cut back, 4 bases at V and 4 bases at J, with 14 bases in the middle. The CDR3 contains 14 residues. In nucleotides, the CDR3 is TGTGCCAGCAGCACTCGGGGCAGGGGCACTGAAGCTTTCTTT. It is translated as CASSTRGRGTEAFF.

The CDR3, as DNA: TGTGCCAGCTCACCAGGGACATTGGAAAAACTGTTTTTT. Protein: CASSPGTLEKLFF. The rearrangement joins TRBV18 to TRBJ1-4; a weak D match, TRBD1 (6 bases). In germline, CDR1 is KGHSH, CDR2 LQKENI. V lost 2 bases and J 8 bases, leaving 9 bases between the germline ends. CDR3 size: 13 residues.

CDR3 sequence (DNA): TGTGCCAGCCGGGGACAGAGCTCCTACAATGAGCAGTTCTTC. It encodes CASRGQSSYNEQFF. The chain is built from TRBV18 and TRBJ2-1; 7 bases fit TRBD1. Losses at the gene ends were 8 bases for V and 0 bases for J; bases not matched to a gene: 4. The length of the CDR3 is 14 residues. Germline V gene sequence: CDR1 KGHSH, CDR2 LQKENI.

This clone has a single count. The genes are TRBV19 and TRBJ2-2; perhaps TRBD2 as D (5 bases). Between the trimmed V and J ends, which lost 10 bases and 6 bases, there was a span of 21 bases. From germline, CDR1 is LNHDA and CDR2 SQIVND (reference sequence). The CDR3 loop spans 15 amino acids. For the CDR3, the DNA is TGTGCCACCACAAAGCCGGGGTATGCCGCCGGGGAGCTGTTTTTT. Translating gives CATTKPGYAAGELFF.

This clone was seen only once. J is TRBJ2-7 and V is TRBV5-1, with 11 bases aligning to TRBD1. Germline assignment: CDR1 SGHRS and CDR2 YFSETQ. The CDR3 totals 15 residues. The V segment lost 2 bases and the J segment 3 bases; nucleotides outside the gene matches: 4. As DNA, the CDR3 is TGCGCCAGCAGCTTTTGGACAGGGGGCGGCTACGAGCAGTACTTC. This encodes CASSFWTGGGYEQYF.

This sequence joins TRBV11-2 and TRBJ2-1; 11 bases map to TRBD2. J was trimmed by 0 bases and V by 0 bases; bases with no gene match: 7. This CDR3 has 19 amino acids. Germline loops: CDR1 SGHAT, CDR2 FQNNGV. The CDR3 spells CASSLDGFSGRDSYNEQFF. The CDR3 nucleotides read TGTGCCAGCAGCTTAGATGGGTTTAGCGGGAGGGACTCCTACAATGAGCAGTTCTTC.

The chain uses TRBV11-2 and TRBJ2-4; D may be TRBD2 (5 bases). Germline-derived CDR1 and CDR2 are SGHAT and FQNNGV. Between the trimmed V and J ends, which lost 8 bases and 5 bases, there was a span of 16 bases. The CDR3 runs 14 residues. The DNA for the CDR3 is TGTGCCAGCGCCACTATCGCTAGCCAAAACATTCAGTACTTC. Its protein is CASATIASQNIQYF.